This T cell receptor beta chain was observed in a study of CD8+CD57+ T cells in acquired aplastic anemia. Study overall: On average, sorted CD4+ and CD8+ cells gave 3.2 ug of DNA.

Genomic DNA constituted the template upon which TCR beta VDJ and CDR3 profiling was performed. MiXCR, run by TCRdb on the reads, gives a single entry per CDR3 protein. In the table there are some 200,000 distinct CDR3 sequences, 48% of which are singletons. This clonotype has more than one count but fewer than ten. What it binds is not known. Patients chosen for sequencing had shown CD8+CD57+ cell expansion by flow cytometry. The CDR3 contains 11 residues. V was trimmed by 3 bases and J by 11 bases, leaving 8 bases between them. Looked up from germline, CDR1 is MGHDK and CDR2 is SYGVNS. Study-level findings and limits: Patients and controls were not found to differ significantly in CD8+ Simpson's diversity. Patients and controls shared 25 to 30 CD8+ CDR3 sequences, which appeared highly expressed in patients and within their immunodominant clones.

The chain links TRBV25-1 to TRBJ1-5; the D is unclear. The receptor was isolated from a human donor with aplastic anemia. The sample comprised sorted CD4+, CD8+, or CD8+CD57+ T cells (not recorded which) from PBMCs. CDR3 protein: CASSEGTAQHF. In nucleotides, the CDR3 is TGTGCCAGCAGTGAGGGTACGGCCCAGCATTTT.